Sequencing of this T cell receptor beta chain was carried out in a study of T cell responses to AZD1222 COVID-19 vaccine. Here immunoSEQ multiplex PCR was the method, and the copy in TCRdb shows in-frame clones only, minus some. The sample carries some 150,000 clones, more than 85% recorded once. CDR3 size: 13 residues. Trimming at V came to 4 bases and at J to 3 bases, leaving 2 bases not matched to a gene. Germline CDR1 reads SEHNR; CDR2 reads FQNEAQ (reference sequence). The origin of this receptor is an adult who received the AZD1222 COVID-19 vaccine. The sequences come from peripheral blood, collected 28 days after the second AZD1222 dose. The chain uses TRBV7-9 and TRBJ1-1; 7 positions agree with TRBD1. CDR3 region: CASSSGQDTEAFF. The CDR3 DNA reads as TGTGCCAGCAGCTCTGGACAGGACACTGAAGCTTTCTTT.